Shown below are 22 T cell receptor beta chains from a single sample sequenced in a study of cytomegalovirus exposure and HLA in healthy donors. Clones were sequenced by immunoSEQ multiplex PCR, and TCRdb holds only the in-frame ones, with some missing. The sample lists fewer than 250,000 clones; 70% to 90% were seen once. The sequenced sample was PBMCs. The receptors stem from a woman under 30 in good health and CMV-seronegative.

The chain couples TRBV19 to TRBJ2-7; no reliable D call. V shed 1 base and J shed 5 bases, with 12 bases lying between them. This CDR3 is built from 14 residues. CDR1 is LNHDA, CDR2 SQIVND, per germline (reference sequence). CDR3 sequence (DNA): TGTGCCAGTAGTATAGTAGGCGCCGCGAACGAGCAGTACTTC. This sequence encodes CASSIVGAANEQYF.

The chain combines TRBV29-1 with TRBJ2-1; D may be TRBD2 (6 bases). Germline V gene lookup returns CDR1 SQVTM and CDR2 ANQGSEA. V dropped 8 bases and J dropped 1 base, with 9 bases sitting between them. This CDR3 contains 12 residues. Here the CDR3 DNA reads TGCAGCCCCCTAGCGTCCTACAATGAGCAGTTCTTC. Protein product: CSPLASYNEQFF.

The chain combines TRBV7-3 with TRBJ2-1, with D possibly being TRBD2 (5 bases). Trimming shortened V by 4 bases and J by 8 bases, and 12 bases separated the two germline ends. This CDR3 spans 13 amino acids. CDR1 and CDR2 (germline): SGHTA, FQGTGA. CDR3 DNA: TGTGCCAGCAGCTCGATGGCGGGCGATGAGCAGTTCTTC. It yields the protein CASSSMAGDEQFF.

The chain uses TRBV5-1 and TRBJ2-1; 14 nucleotides align to TRBD2. The CDR3 extends over 18 amino acids. V lost 4 bases, J lost 0 bases, and 6 bases stayed unmatched. In germline, CDR1 is SGHRS, CDR2 YFSETQ. CDR3 loop: CASSAGLAGARSYNEQFF. CDR3 sequence (DNA): TGCGCCAGCAGCGCGGGACTAGCGGGAGCCCGCTCCTACAATGAGCAGTTCTTC.

This clone showed up just a few times. The chain couples TRBV14 to TRBJ1-5, with a possible D match to TRBD1 (6 bases). Per the germline V gene, CDR1 is SGHDN and CDR2 is FVKESK. The CDR3 has 19 amino acids. The V and J ends lost 1 base and 4 bases respectively, with 23 bases between them. The CDR3, as DNA: TGTGCCAGCAGCCAAGGGGTCAACAGGACAGCGCCTTTTAATCAGCCCCAGCATTTT. It specifies CASSQGVNRTAPFNQPQHF.

Only one count was recorded for this clone. This chain joins TRBV6-5 and TRBJ2-7; 8 nucleotides align to TRBD2. The germline CDR1 and CDR2 sequences are MNHEY and SVGAGI. This CDR3 has 11 amino acids. J lost 3 bases, V lost 11 bases, and 3 bases had no gene match. The CDR3 DNA reads TGTGCCTCCCGGGGGGGCTACGAGCAGTACTTC. Its protein is CASRGGYEQYF.

The chain has TRBV7-3 and TRBJ1-5; no clear D. V gave up 0 bases and J gave up 3 bases, with 9 bases separating them. CDR3 length: 15 amino acids. Germline CDR1 SGHTA, CDR2 FQGTGA. CDR3 sequence (DNA): TGTGCCAGCAGCTTAACAGGGTCGGTCAATCAGCCCCAGCATTTT. Protein sequence: CASSLTGSVNQPQHF.

This clone was observed a single time. The rearrangement joins TRBV19 to TRBJ2-5; 15 bases fit TRBD2. This CDR3 has 19 amino acids. V was pared by 3 bases and J by 2 bases, with 10 bases of the junction left unmatched. CDR1 is LNHDA and CDR2 is SQIVND in the germline V gene (reference sequence). The CDR3 coding sequence is TGTGCCAGTAGTATGACCGCAGGACTAGCGGGAGGGCCTCAAGAGACCCAGTACTTC. Translating it yields CASSMTAGLAGGPQETQYF.

The rearrangement links TRBV4-1 to TRBJ1-6; a weak D match, TRBD1 (5 bases). Looked up from germline, CDR1 is MGHRA and CDR2 is YSYEKL. The V end was cut by 0 bases, the J end by 0 bases, with 12 bases between. The CDR3 contains 18 residues. The CDR3 reads CASSQDPGASSYNSPLHF. CDR3 sequence (DNA): TGCGCCAGCAGCCAAGATCCCGGGGCCAGCTCCTATAATTCACCCCTCCACTTT.

CDR3 bases: TGCAGCGTTGAAGAGTGGGACAGGGGCACCTACGAGCAGTACTTC. Protein sequence: CSVEEWDRGTYEQYF. The J gene is TRBJ2-7, the V gene TRBV29-1; 10 bases line up with TRBD1. Germline-derived CDR1 and CDR2 are SQVTM and ANQGSEA. The CDR3 covers 15 residues. V shed 0 bases and J 2 bases; nucleotides not matched to a gene: 4.

This chain links TRBV27 with TRBJ1-6, with 7 nucleotides matching TRBD1. V was clipped by 5 bases and J by 3 bases; unmatched bases: 7. The germline gives CDR1 MNHEY, CDR2 SMNVEV (reference sequence). This CDR3 is 16 amino acids long. CDR3 bases: TGTGCCAGCAGTGTGACAGGGATCGGCTATAATTCACCCCTCCACTTT. Amino acids: CASSVTGIGYNSPLHF.

The CDR3 loop reads CASSLARGTGASHQPQHF. The CDR3 DNA reads as TGTGCCAGCAGCTTAGCCCGGGGGACAGGGGCCTCCCACCAGCCCCAGCATTTT. The chain recombines TRBV7-9 with TRBJ1-5, with 10 bases identical to TRBD1. Germline V gene data show CDR1 as SEHNR and CDR2 as FQNEAQ (reference sequence). CDR3 length equals 18 residues. V was clipped by 0 bases and J by 7 bases; unmatched bases: 12.

This clone was seen a single time. This sequence joins TRBV9 and TRBJ2-2; 11 bases align to TRBD2. Germline-derived CDR1 and CDR2 are SGDLS and YYNGEE. The CDR3 is made up of 16 amino acids. V trimming: 3 bases; J trimming: 6 bases; junction bases outside the gene matches: 7. The CDR3 coding sequence is TGTGCCAGCAGCGACACTAGCGGGAGTTCTCCCGGGGAGCTGTTTTTT. It codes for CASSDTSGSSPGELFF.

This clone was counted once. CDR3 protein: CASSRGGASYNEQFF. Here the CDR3 DNA reads TGTGCCAGCTCCCGCGGGGGAGCCTCCTACAATGAGCAGTTCTTC. The chain is built from TRBV18 and TRBJ2-1; 7 bases fit TRBD2. The CDR3 contains 15 residues. The germline V gene has CDR1 KGHSH and CDR2 LQKENI. V lost 6 bases to trimming and J lost 0 bases; unmatched junction nucleotides: 5.

The chain is built from TRBV5-4 and TRBJ1-1; TRBD1 might be the D (5 bases). CDR3 length: 15 residues. Trimming took off 4 bases at V and 1 base at J, with 14 bases between the two ends. Germline V CDR1 and CDR2: SGHNT, YYREEE (reference sequence). CDR3 DNA sequence: TGTGCCAGCAGCACCCGGACACTCGGGAACACTGAAGCTTTCTTT. This encodes CASSTRTLGNTEAFF.

The gene calls are TRBV5-1 and TRBJ1-1; the match to TRBD1 covers 10 bases. Germline V lookup: CDR1 SGHRS, CDR2 YFSETQ. The CDR3 runs 13 residues. Trimming at V came to 3 bases and at J to 4 bases, leaving 0 bases not matched to a gene. Written as DNA, the CDR3 is TGCGCCAGCAGCTGGGACAGGGGCACTGAAGCTTTCTTT. This codes for CASSWDRGTEAFF.

J is TRBJ2-1 and V is TRBV29-1, with 7 bases lining up with TRBD1. Trimming took 4 bases from V and 3 from J; bases not matched to a gene: 9. This CDR3 is 15 amino acids long. Germline lookup yields CDR1 SQVTM and CDR2 ANQGSEA. The CDR3 reads CSVVRAGGSYNEQFF. As DNA, the CDR3 is TGCAGCGTTGTCCGGGCAGGGGGTAGCTACAATGAGCAGTTCTTC.

The CDR3 DNA follows: TGTGCCAGCAGTTGGGGGATAGCCAACGTCCTGACTTTC. Its translation is CASSWGIANVLTF. The V and J genes are TRBV5-8 and TRBJ2-6; D may correspond to TRBD1 or TRBD2 (5 bases each). The CDR3 is 13 residues long. Trimming took off 5 bases at V and 7 bases at J, with 10 bases between the two ends. The germline V gene encodes CDR1 SGHTS and CDR2 YDEGEE.

The gene calls are TRBV4-1 and TRBJ1-3; no clear D. This CDR3 spans 16 amino acids. Deletions cut 2 bases from V and 1 base from J, with 12 bases between. CDR1 MGHRA and CDR2 YSYEKL come from the germline V gene. The CDR3 region has the DNA TGCGCCAGCAGCCAACCAACGATGGGTTCTGGAAACACCATATATTTT. This translates into CASSQPTMGSGNTIYF.

V gene TRBV29-1 combines with J gene TRBJ2-5; D not certain. The V gene's germline CDR1 is SQVTM and CDR2 ANQGSEA. This CDR3 has 12 amino acids. CDR3 in amino acids: CSHLSLGETQYF. The CDR3, as DNA: TGCAGTCACCTTTCTCTTGGGGAGACCCAGTACTTC.

This clone showed up just once. V gene TRBV18 combines with J gene TRBJ2-7; D possibly corresponds to TRBD1 (6 bases). Germline V lookup: CDR1 KGHSH, CDR2 LQKENI. The ends were cut back, 3 bases at V and 4 bases at J, with 10 bases in the middle. The CDR3 is 13 residues long. CDR3 in DNA: TGTGCCAGCTCACCCTCGGACAGTTACGAGCAGTACTTC. Its translation is CASSPSDSYEQYF.

The V call is TRBV29-1, the J call TRBJ2-1; TRBD2 matches at 8 bases. CDR1 is SQVTM and CDR2 is ANQGSEA in the germline V gene. Losses at the gene ends were 4 bases for V and 1 base for J; bases not matched to a gene: 3. The CDR3 is 14 residues long. The CDR3 region has the DNA TGCAGCGTTGTTCGCGGGAGGTCCTACAATGAGCAGTTCTTC. The encoded protein is CSVVRGRSYNEQFF.